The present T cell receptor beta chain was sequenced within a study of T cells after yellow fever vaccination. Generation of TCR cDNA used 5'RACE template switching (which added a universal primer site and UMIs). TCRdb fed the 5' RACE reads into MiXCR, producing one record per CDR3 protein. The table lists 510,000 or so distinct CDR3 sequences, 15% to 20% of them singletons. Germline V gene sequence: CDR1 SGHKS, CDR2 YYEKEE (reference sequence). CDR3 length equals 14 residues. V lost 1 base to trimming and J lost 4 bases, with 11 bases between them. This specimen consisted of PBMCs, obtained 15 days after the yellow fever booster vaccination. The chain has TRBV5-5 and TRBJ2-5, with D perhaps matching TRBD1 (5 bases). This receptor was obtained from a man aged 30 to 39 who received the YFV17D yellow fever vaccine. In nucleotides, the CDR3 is TGTGCCAGCAGCTTGCAGGGAAGGTTAGAGACCCAGTACTTC. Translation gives CASSLQGRLETQYF. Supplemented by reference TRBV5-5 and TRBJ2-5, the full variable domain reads DAGVTQSPTHLIKTRGQQVTLRCSPISGHKSVSWYQQVLGQGPQFIFQYYEKEERGRGNFPDRFSARQFPNYSSELNVNALLLGDSALYLCASSLQGRLETQYFGPGTRLLVL.